Listed here are 11 T cell receptor beta chains from one sample, sequenced in a study of T cell responses to AZD1222 COVID-19 vaccine. Profiling relied on immunoSEQ multiplex PCR, and the TCRdb table lists in-frame clones only, not all of them. This sample has roughly 130,000 clones, with 88% found just once. Here the sequenced sample was peripheral blood, taken on day 0 of AZD1222 vaccination. The receptors come from an adult in good health.

This rearrangement joins TRBV5-6 to TRBJ2-7; 13 bases agree with TRBD2. Germline lookup yields CDR1 SGHDT and CDR2 YYEEEE. The CDR3 totals 17 residues. J gave up 5 bases and V 7 bases, and 15 bases lay outside the gene matches. The CDR3 DNA reads TGTGCCAGCGAGAATGACCCACTAGCGGGAGGGCCCCACGAGCAGTACTTC. Translation: CASENDPLAGGPHEQYF.

This rearrangement joins TRBV6-6 to TRBJ1-3; 7 nucleotides align to TRBD1. Germline CDR1 MNHNY, CDR2 SVGAGI (reference sequence). The CDR3 has 16 amino acids. The trim removed 2 bases at V and 4 bases at J, leaving 8 bases unmatched. CDR3 coding DNA: TGTGCCAGCAGTTACCCCGACAGGGCAACAGGAAACACCATATATTTT. This encodes CASSYPDRATGNTIYF.

The rearrangement joins TRBV5-4 to TRBJ1-1, with 10 bases identical to TRBD1. V lost 4 bases and J lost 0; bases outside the gene matches: 9. The CDR3 spans 17 residues. Germline CDR1 reads SGHNT; CDR2 reads YYREEE (reference sequence). CDR3 in DNA: TGTGCCAGCAGCGAGGGAGACAGGGGGCGAATGAACACTGAAGCTTTCTTT. Residues: CASSEGDRGRMNTEAFF.

The chain has TRBV5-1 and TRBJ2-2; 7 bases line up with TRBD1. J was trimmed by 4 bases and V by 6 bases; bases with no gene match: 15. The germline CDR1 and CDR2 sequences are SGHRS and YFSETQ. The CDR3 has 17 amino acids. This chain's CDR3 is CASTWESIRQGTGELFF. In DNA form, the CDR3 reads TGCGCCAGCACTTGGGAATCCATCCGACAGGGCACCGGGGAGCTGTTTTTT.

The V and J genes are TRBV7-3 and TRBJ2-2; D is uncertain. Germline CDR1 is SGHTA and CDR2 is FQGTGA. The CDR3 runs to 15 residues. The V end was cut by 2 bases, the J end by 0 bases, with 7 bases between. As DNA, the CDR3 is TGTGCCAGCAGCTTAGGCGGTCCGAACACCGGGGAGCTGTTTTTT. Translation gives CASSLGGPNTGELFF.

The V gene is TRBV21-1, the J gene TRBJ2-1; the D segment call TRBD2 is taken from the table without a DNA check. TRBV21-1 is recorded as a pseudogene. There are 18 residues in the CDR3. The CDR3 DNA reads TGTGCCAGCAGCAAAGATCGGGGCTTGCGGGGGGTGTGGAATGAGCAGTTCTTC. Translation: CASSKDRGLRGVWNEQFF.

The gene calls are TRBV27 and TRBJ2-5; a weak D match, TRBD1 (6 bases). Deletions cut 2 bases from V and 6 bases from J, with 10 bases between. The CDR3 is made up of 13 amino acids. Germline assignment: CDR1 MNHEY and CDR2 SMNVEV (reference sequence). CDR3 bases: TGTGCCAGCAGTTTAACGGACAGACAGACCCAGTACTTC. This sequence encodes CASSLTDRQTQYF.

With respect to this clone: This CDR3 is also generated by other DNA sequences in the sample. This rearrangement joins TRBV6-5 to TRBJ1-4; perhaps TRBD1 as D (5 bases). CDR3 length: 13 amino acids. CDR1 MNHEY and CDR2 SVGAGI come from the germline V gene. Trimming removed 2 bases from V and 6 bases from J, with 7 bases in between. CDR3 nucleotides: TGTGCCAGCAGTTACGACAGTTATGAAAAACTGTTTTTT. It encodes CASSYDSYEKLFF.

This sequence joins TRBV12-3 or TRBV12-4 and TRBJ2-3; 10 bases align to TRBD1. J lost 5 bases, V lost 8 bases, and 4 bases had no gene match. The CDR3 extends over 13 amino acids. The CDR3 DNA follows: TGTGCCAGCTGGGACAGGGGAAGAGATACGCAGTATTTT. Its translation is CASWDRGRDTQYF.

The chain joins TRBV10-2 to TRBJ2-3; the match to TRBD2 covers 10 bases. CDR1 and CDR2 from the germline V gene are WSHSY and SAAADI. V lost 6 bases and J lost 2; bases outside the gene matches: 8. The length of the CDR3 is 16 residues. DNA for the CDR3: TGCGCCAGCAGCGAGAGGACTAGCGGATCCACAGATACGCAGTATTTT. As protein: CASSERTSGSTDTQYF.

V gene TRBV3-1 (or the pseudogene TRBV3-2) combines with J gene TRBJ2-1; TRBD2 matches at 14 bases. Per germline, CDR1 LGHDT and CDR2 YNNKEL (reference sequence). The CDR3 runs 17 residues. Trimming at V came to 2 bases and at J to 5 bases, leaving 5 bases not matched to a gene. In DNA form, the CDR3 reads TGTGCCAGCAGCCAACCCCAGACTAGCGGGGGGGACAATGAGCAGTTCTTC. This translates into CASSQPQTSGGDNEQFF.